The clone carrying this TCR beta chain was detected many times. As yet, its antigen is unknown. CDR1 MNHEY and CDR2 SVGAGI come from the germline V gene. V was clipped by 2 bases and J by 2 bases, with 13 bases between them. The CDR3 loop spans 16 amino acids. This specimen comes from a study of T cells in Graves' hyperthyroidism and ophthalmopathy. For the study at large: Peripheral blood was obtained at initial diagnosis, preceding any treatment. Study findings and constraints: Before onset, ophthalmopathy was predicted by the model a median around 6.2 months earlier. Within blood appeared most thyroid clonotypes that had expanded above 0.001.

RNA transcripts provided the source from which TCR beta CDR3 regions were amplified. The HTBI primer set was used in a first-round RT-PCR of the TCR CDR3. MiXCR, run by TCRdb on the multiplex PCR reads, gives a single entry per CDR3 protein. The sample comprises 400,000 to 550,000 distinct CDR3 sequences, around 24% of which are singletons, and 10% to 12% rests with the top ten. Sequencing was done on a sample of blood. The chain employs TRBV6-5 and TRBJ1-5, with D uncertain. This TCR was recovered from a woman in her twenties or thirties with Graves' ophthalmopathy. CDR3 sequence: CASSYTKRLGNQPQHF. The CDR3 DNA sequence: TGTGCCAGCAGTTACACAAAACGATTGGGCAATCAGCCCCAGCATTTT.